Following are 16 T cell receptor beta chains from one sample sequenced in a study of OX40 agonist ivuxolimab in advanced cancers. The assay was immunoSEQ multiplex PCR, and TCRdb's table has in-frame clones only and misses some. The data contain 55,000 to 65,000 clones, more than 70% of them seen just once; the ten biggest clones take up approximately 0.57%. Source: CD4+ or CD8+ T cells sorted from blood, taken in a trial of the OX40 agonist ivuxolimab. The receptors come from an adult with an advanced solid tumor such as melanoma, head and neck, liver or kidney cancer.

CDR3 residues: CASRRQGAGEKLFF. The CDR3 nucleotides are TGTGCCAGCAGAAGACAGGGGGCTGGTGAAAAACTGTTTTTT. V is TRBV6-5 and J is TRBJ1-4; TRBD1 agrees at 10 bases. J lost 7 bases, V lost 6 bases, and 5 bases had no gene match. CDR1 MNHEY and CDR2 SVGAGI come from the germline V gene. This CDR3 region has 14 residues.

This clone has a handful of counts. The rearrangement links TRBV4-1 to TRBJ2-1; D is perhaps TRBD2 (6 bases). CDR1 is MGHRA and CDR2 is YSYEKL in the germline V gene. With 1 base removed from V and 6 bases from J, the gap between germline ends came to 16 bases. The CDR3 is 16 residues long. Here the CDR3 reads CASSQVAPRRANEQFF. CDR3 bases: TGCGCCAGCAGCCAAGTGGCCCCGAGGAGGGCCAATGAGCAGTTCTTC.

This chain uses TRBV7-2 with TRBJ1-6; 10 nucleotides align to TRBD1. The V gene's germline CDR1 is SGHTA and CDR2 FQGNSA. Trimming cost V 3 bases and J 11 bases; bases outside gene matches: 7. This CDR3 is 15 amino acids long. The CDR3: CASSFQTGGHTPLHF. The CDR3 DNA sequence: TGTGCCAGCAGCTTCCAGACAGGGGGCCATACACCCCTCCACTTT.

Written as DNA, the CDR3 is TGCGCCAGCAGCTTGCAAGGGACAGGGTTCGTTGGGGAAAAACTGTTTTTT. Amino acids: CASSLQGTGFVGEKLFF. The V call is TRBV5-1, the J call TRBJ1-4; TRBD1 matches 9 bases. The V segment lost 1 base and the J segment 8 bases; nucleotides outside the gene matches: 12. This CDR3 is 17 amino acids long. From germline, CDR1 is SGHRS and CDR2 YFSETQ.

This clone was detected only once. The genes are TRBV7-9 and TRBJ2-1; tentatively, D is TRBD2 (6 bases). The length of the CDR3 is 16 residues. Germline V gene data show CDR1 as SEHNR and CDR2 as FQNEAQ (reference sequence). The V gene lost 5 bases and the J gene lost 14 bases, with 28 bases spanning the gap. Here the CDR3 reads CASSTTPLHGGVFEFF. The CDR3 DNA reads TGTGCCAGCAGCACAACCCCCCTACATGGAGGGGTCTTCGAGTTCTTC. The variable domain in full, completed from reference TRBV7-9 and TRBJ2-1, reads DTGVSQNPRHKITKRGQNVTFRCDPISEHNRLYWYRQTLGQGPEFLTYFQNEAQLEKSRLLSDRFSAERPKGSFSTLEIQRTEQGDSAMYLCASSTTPLHGGVFEFFGPGTRLTVL.

This chain connects TRBV6-5 to TRBJ2-7; 9 nucleotides line up with TRBD2. J gave up 4 bases and V 6 bases, and 7 bases lay outside the gene matches. In germline, CDR1 is MNHEY, CDR2 SVGAGI. The CDR3 runs to 14 residues. In DNA form, the CDR3 reads TGTGCCAGCAGAGATAGCGGGAGAGTGTACGAGCAGTACTTC. It is translated as CASRDSGRVYEQYF.

This clone was picked up a small number of times. The V and J genes are TRBV7-9 and TRBJ2-1, with D possibly TRBD2 on 6 matching bases. V was pared by 4 bases and J by 6 bases, with 13 bases between. CDR3 length: 14 amino acids. The V gene's germline CDR1 is SEHNR and CDR2 FQNEAQ (reference sequence). The CDR3 protein is CASSSRLVGNEQFF. CDR3 in DNA: TGTGCCAGCAGCTCGCGACTAGTGGGCAATGAGCAGTTCTTC.

The chain combines TRBV27 with TRBJ2-7, with 7 bases identical to TRBD2. Germline V gives CDR1 MNHEY, CDR2 SMNVEV (reference sequence). This CDR3 has 16 residues. With 6 bases clipped from V and 5 bases from J, the junction kept 16 bases outside the gene matches. This chain's CDR3 is CASSRFGGDDFDEQYF. The CDR3 DNA is TGTGCCAGCAGCCGGTTTGGGGGGGACGATTTCGACGAGCAGTACTTC.

The rearrangement links TRBV30 to TRBJ2-5; TRBD2 matches 7 bases. Germline V gene data show CDR1 as GTSNPN and CDR2 as SVGIG (reference sequence). The CDR3 length is 14 residues. V was clipped by 1 base and J by 1 base; unmatched bases: 3. CDR3 nucleotides: TGTGCCTGGAGTGGGCTAGCGGTCCAAGAGACCCAGTACTTC. Its protein product is CAWSGLAVQETQYF. Complete variable domain (other parts from reference TRBV30 and TRBJ2-5): SQTIHQWPATLVQPVGSPLSLECTVEGTSNPNLYWYRQAAGRGLQLLFYSVGIGQISSEVPQNLSASRPQDRQFILSSKKLLLSDSGFYLCAWSGLAVQETQYFGPGTRLLVL.

The CDR3 bases are TGTGCCTGGAGTGTAGGTCGCAGGGGCTATGGCTACACCTTC. Its translation is CAWSVGRRGYGYTF. The rearrangement links TRBV30 to TRBJ1-2, with D maybe TRBD1 (6 bases). CDR3 length: 14 amino acids. Trimming left V 0 bases short and J 4 bases short, with 12 bases between. CDR1 is GTSNPN, CDR2 SVGIG, per germline (reference sequence).

The V and J genes are TRBV6-6 and TRBJ2-7; possibly TRBD1 or TRBD2 for D (5 bases each). The CDR3 length is 13 residues. CDR1 and CDR2 from the germline V gene are MNHNY and SVGAGI (reference sequence). Trimming took 10 bases from V and 2 from J, leaving 15 bases between them. CDR3: CATAPGATYEQYF. The DNA for the CDR3 is TGTGCCACCGCCCCCGGGGCAACCTACGAGCAGTACTTC.

This sequence joins TRBV2 and TRBJ2-1; perhaps TRBD1 as D (5 bases). The CDR3 is 12 amino acids. The V gene lost 4 bases and the J gene lost 8 bases, with 9 bases spanning the gap. CDR1 SNHLY and CDR2 FYNNEI come from the germline V gene. The CDR3 sequence is CASSAGFDEQFF. As DNA, the CDR3 is TGTGCCAGCAGTGCAGGGTTCGATGAGCAGTTCTTC.

The rearrangement uses TRBV10-3 and TRBJ2-7, with 10 positions matching TRBD1. In germline, CDR1 is ENHRY, CDR2 SYGVKD. This CDR3 contains 12 residues. For the CDR3, the DNA is TGTCTCACCGGGACAGGGGCACGGGAGCAGTACTTC. It encodes CLTGTGAREQYF.

Concerning this clone itself: At one end the junction does not follow the germline gene, possibly because of a read error. The same CDR3 is also encoded by other DNA sequences in this sample. V is TRBV6-1 and J is TRBJ2-3; 10 bases map to TRBD2. Per the germline V gene, CDR1 is MNHNS and CDR2 is SASEGT. This CDR3 contains 16 residues. CDR3 in amino acids: CASSGISGRSSDTQYF. The CDR3 DNA follows: TGCGCCAGCAGTGGGATTAGCGGGAGGAGCTCAGATACGCAGTATTTT.

The chain recombines TRBV7-8 with TRBJ2-7, with 10 bases lining up with TRBD2. Per germline, CDR1 SGHVS and CDR2 FQNEAQ. CDR3 length: 16 residues. Trimming removed 5 bases from V and 5 bases from J; junction bases left unmatched: 12. The CDR3 loop is CASSTGMLAGVDEQYF. CDR3 in DNA: TGTGCCAGCAGCACCGGTATGCTAGCGGGAGTCGACGAGCAGTACTTC.

The chain joins TRBV23-1 to TRBJ2-5; no definite D call. TRBV23-1 is marked as an open reading frame, function uncertain. The CDR3 covers 15 residues. Trimming removed 2 bases from V and 3 bases from J, with 13 bases in between. For the CDR3, the DNA is TGCGCCAGCAGTCAACCGGGCAGTAGAGAAGAGACCCAGTACTTC. It codes for CASSQPGSREETQYF.